The 14 T cell receptor beta chains reported below all come from one sample, sequenced in a study of OX40 agonist ivuxolimab in advanced cancers. Sequenced by immunoSEQ multiplex PCR; TCRdb stores in-frame clones only, minus some. Of some 49,000 clones in the sample, about 88% are singletons; the top ten hold about 48%. Sequencing used CD4+ or CD8+ T cells sorted from blood, obtained in a trial of the OX40 agonist ivuxolimab. The receptors derive from an adult with an advanced solid tumor such as melanoma, head and neck, liver or kidney cancer.

The chain uses TRBV5-6 and TRBJ2-3, with D perhaps TRBD2 (6 bases). Looked up from germline, CDR1 is SGHDT and CDR2 is YYEEEE. The CDR3 spans 14 residues. V was clipped by 1 base and J by 6 bases, with 12 bases between them. Written as DNA, the CDR3 is TGTGCCAGCAGCTTGCCCTGGGCGGGGGATACGCAGTATTTT. As protein: CASSLPWAGDTQYF. Complete variable domain (other parts from reference TRBV5-6 and TRBJ2-3): DAGVTQSPTHLIKTRGQQVTLRCSPKSGHDTVSWYQQALGQGPQFIFQYYEEEERQRGNFPDRFSGHQFPNYSSELNVNALLLGDSALYLCASSLPWAGDTQYFGPGTRLTVL.

The chain links TRBV4-1 to TRBJ1-5, with 8 bases aligning to TRBD1. Germline assignment: CDR1 MGHRA and CDR2 YSYEKL. Germline trimming cut 3 bases from V and 7 bases from J; bases unmatched to any gene: 5. The CDR3 sequence is 14 residues long. Here the CDR3 DNA reads TGCGCCAGCAGCCACCAGGGGGCCGGGCAGCCCCAGCATTTT. Its translation is CASSHQGAGQPQHF.

V usage is TRBV16 and J usage is TRBJ2-7, with a weak D call TRBD1 (5 bases). V lost 1 base and J 6 bases, leaving 10 bases between the germline ends. Germline loops: CDR1 KGHSY, CDR2 FQNENV. The CDR3 totals 13 residues. The CDR3 nucleotides read TGTGCCAGCAGCCAATTCACAGGCCTCGAGCAGTACTTC. Amino acids: CASSQFTGLEQYF.

The gene calls are TRBV10-3 and TRBJ1-5; TRBD1 aligns across 8 bases. Looked up from germline, CDR1 is ENHRY and CDR2 is SYGVKD. The CDR3 contains 14 residues. The J segment lost 4 bases and the V segment lost 3 bases, leaving 2 bases of the junction unmatched. The CDR3 DNA follows: TGTGCCATCAGTGATGGACAGGGAAATCAGCCCCAGCATTTT. It encodes CAISDGQGNQPQHF.

The CDR3 loop is CASSPGGNTGELFF. DNA for the CDR3: TGCGCCAGCAGCCCCGGGGGGAACACCGGGGAGCTGTTTTTT. V and J are TRBV5-1 and TRBJ2-2; tentative D call: TRBD2 (6 bases). This CDR3 contains 14 residues. Germline assignment: CDR1 SGHRS and CDR2 YFSETQ. The ends were cut back, 4 bases at V and 1 base at J, with 8 bases in the middle.

The J gene is TRBJ1-1, the V gene TRBV29-1; weak D call: TRBD1 (5 bases). Germline CDR1 SQVTM, CDR2 ANQGSEA. V was cut by 7 bases and J by 8 bases, with 14 bases left in between. The CDR3 sequence is 11 residues long. The CDR3 sequence: CSERTSPEAFF. The CDR3 DNA sequence: TGCAGCGAAAGGACATCCCCCGAAGCTTTCTTT.

The chain couples TRBV30 to TRBJ2-5; D remains ambiguous. Trimming pared 2 bases from V and 2 bases from J, leaving 6 bases between. CDR1 is GTSNPN and CDR2 is SVGIG in the germline V gene (reference sequence). The CDR3 consists of 12 residues. The CDR3 here is CAWSPGQETQYF. DNA of the CDR3: TGTGCCTGGAGTCCCGGTCAAGAGACCCAGTACTTC.

This clone is a singleton in its sample. The V and J genes are TRBV6-1 and TRBJ2-1; TRBD2 is a possible D gene (7 bases). The V gene's germline CDR1 is MNHNS and CDR2 SASEGT. Trimming took 6 bases from V and 8 from J, leaving 20 bases between them. This CDR3 is built from 15 residues. Here the CDR3 reads CASSRLGGGSDEQFF. CDR3 in DNA: TGTGCCAGCAGCCGACTAGGGGGGGGTTCGGATGAGCAGTTCTTC.

V and J are TRBV4-1 and TRBJ1-5; D gene unclear. V was cut by 3 bases and J by 2 bases, with 8 bases left in between. Germline lookup yields CDR1 MGHRA and CDR2 YSYEKL. CDR3 size: 14 residues. CDR3 residues: CASSHPGGNQPQHF. CDR3 coding DNA: TGCGCCAGCAGCCACCCGGGAGGCAATCAGCCCCAGCATTTT.

The chain joins TRBV5-1 to TRBJ2-5; TRBD1 matches at 11 bases. Germline V CDR1 and CDR2: SGHRS, YFSETQ. The CDR3 runs to 15 residues. The trim removed 5 bases at V and 5 bases at J, leaving 8 bases unmatched. The CDR3: CASSRDRGYGETQYF. As DNA, the CDR3 is TGCGCCAGCAGTCGGGACAGGGGGTATGGTGAGACCCAGTACTTC.

The chain recombines TRBV5-6 with TRBJ2-5, with TRBD2 matching over 13 bases. Trimming took 0 bases from V and 8 from J; bases not matched to a gene: 7. This CDR3 contains 16 residues. Germline CDR1 is SGHDT and CDR2 is YYEEEE. CDR3 amino acids: CASSLGGLAGVETQYF. As DNA, the CDR3 is TGTGCCAGCAGCTTGGGCGGACTAGCGGGAGTGGAAACCCAGTACTTC.

A few counts support this clone. The J gene is TRBJ2-1, the V gene TRBV7-9; D remains ambiguous. This CDR3 spans 12 amino acids. V gave up 4 bases and J gave up 3 bases, with 4 bases separating them. The germline gives CDR1 SEHNR, CDR2 FQNEAQ (reference sequence). CDR3 in DNA: TGTGCCAGCAGCTCTATCTACAATGAGCAGTTCTTC. Its translation: CASSSIYNEQFF.

The rearrangement uses TRBV5-1 and TRBJ2-3, with 8 bases that match TRBD2. V lost 6 bases to trimming and J lost 4 bases; unmatched junction nucleotides: 10. Per germline, CDR1 SGHRS and CDR2 YFSETQ. The CDR3 covers 15 residues. The CDR3 protein is CASNLGGAGADTQYF. The CDR3 DNA follows: TGCGCCAGCAACCTCGGGGGGGCGGGCGCAGATACGCAGTATTTT.

The gene calls are TRBV7-2 and TRBJ2-3, with D hard to call. Trimming removed 1 base at V and 1 base at J, with 15 bases between. The CDR3 length is 17 residues. Germline-derived CDR1 and CDR2 are SGHTA and FQGNSA. The CDR3: CASSLDSLLGGTDTQYF. The CDR3 DNA sequence: TGTGCCAGCAGCTTAGATTCCTTACTTGGGGGCACAGATACGCAGTATTTT.